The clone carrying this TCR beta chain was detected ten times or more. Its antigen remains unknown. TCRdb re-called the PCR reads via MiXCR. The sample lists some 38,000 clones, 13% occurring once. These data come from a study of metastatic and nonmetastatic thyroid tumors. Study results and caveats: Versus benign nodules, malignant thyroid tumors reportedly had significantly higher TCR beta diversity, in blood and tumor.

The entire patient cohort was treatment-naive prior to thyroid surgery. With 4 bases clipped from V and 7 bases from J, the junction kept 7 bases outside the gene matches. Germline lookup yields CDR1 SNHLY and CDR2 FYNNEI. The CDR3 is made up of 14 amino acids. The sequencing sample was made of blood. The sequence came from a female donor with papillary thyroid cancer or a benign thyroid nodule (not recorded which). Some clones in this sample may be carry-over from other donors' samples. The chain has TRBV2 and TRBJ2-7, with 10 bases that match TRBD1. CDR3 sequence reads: CASSGSGTGEEQYF. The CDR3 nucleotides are TGTGCCAGCAGTGGATCCGGGACAGGGGAAGAGCAGTACTTC.